One and the same sample provided the 11 T cell receptor beta chains below, sequenced in a study of CXCR3-negative and CXCR3-positive naive CD8 T cells. Each TRB cDNA library was prepared by 5' RACE (with UMI labels). TCRdb re-called the 5' RACE reads and gives one entry per CDR3 protein, without DNA. Listed are over 20,000 distinct CDR3 sequences; roughly 2.8% falls within the top ten. Sequenced input: naive CXCR3- CD8+ T cells from blood. Subset denoted: CD45RO-CCR7+CD27+CD95- naive CD8+ T cells lacking CXCR3 (TNR3-). All receptors derive from a human donor in good health. Some clones in this sample may be carry-over from other donors' samples.

The rearrangement joins TRBV7-2 to TRBJ2-3; TCRdb names TRBD2, which stays unverified in the absence of DNA. This CDR3 spans 15 amino acids. Looked up from germline, CDR1 is SGHTA and CDR2 is FQGNSA. The CDR3 loop reads CASSPSDFTTDTQYF.

This chain connects TRBV20-1 to TRBJ1-1. The CDR3 runs to 16 residues. Germline values: CDR1 DFQATT, CDR2 SNEGSKA (reference sequence). The CDR3 region is CSARDRSVSRITEAFF.

The V gene is TRBV9, the J gene TRBJ2-1; TCRdb picks TRBD1, but there is no DNA to check that call. CDR1 is SGDLS and CDR2 is YYNGEE in the germline V gene. CDR3 size: 12 residues. CDR3 sequence reads: CASSVGGREQFF.

The rearrangement joins TRBV5-5 to TRBJ2-7; lacking DNA, the TRBD1 call made by TCRdb goes unchecked. Per germline, CDR1 SGHKS and CDR2 YYEKEE (reference sequence). This CDR3 has 14 amino acids. CDR3: CASSSGQHSYEQYF. The complete variable domain, with remaining parts taken from reference TRBV5-5 and TRBJ2-7, reads DAGVTQSPTHLIKTRGQQVTLRCSPISGHKSVSWYQQVLGQGPQFIFQYYEKEERGRGNFPDRFSARQFPNYSSELNVNALLLGDSALYLCASSSGQHSYEQYFGPGTRLTVT.

The gene calls are TRBV6-5 and TRBJ1-2; TCRdb outputs TRBD1, but without DNA this stays unchecked. The germline CDR1 and CDR2 sequences are MNHEY and SVGAGI. The CDR3 has 15 amino acids. The CDR3 region is CASSYGTGEAVGYTF.

This chain joins TRBV7-2 and TRBJ1-2; TCRdb indicates TRBD1, and absent DNA this call remains unverified. Germline V lookup: CDR1 SGHTA, CDR2 FQGNSA. This CDR3 has 14 amino acids. CDR3 residues: CASSWTVGDHGYTF.

This clonotype is called medium-sized based on its frequency. The genes are TRBV28 and TRBJ2-2. This CDR3 has 15 amino acids. Germline assignment: CDR1 MDHEN and CDR2 SYDVKM. This CDR3 reads CASSYRTSNTGELFF.

The V call is TRBV3-1, the J call TRBJ2-7. There are 15 residues in the CDR3. Germline loops: CDR1 LGHDT, CDR2 YNNKEL (reference sequence). This CDR3 reads CASSPADGYLGEQYF.

Here the CDR3 reads CASSLGGGNQHQHF. V and J are TRBV14 and TRBJ1-5. This CDR3 is built from 14 residues. Germline-derived CDR1 and CDR2 are SGHDN and FVKESK.

The J gene is TRBJ1-1, the V gene TRBV5-6; TCRdb outputs TRBD1, but without DNA this stays unchecked. Germline V CDR1 and CDR2: SGHDT, YYEEEE. This CDR3 is built from 13 residues. CDR3 sequence reads: CASSLGGGTEAFF.

The chain uses TRBV11-1 and TRBJ2-1; the D call from TCRdb, TRBD2, cannot be confirmed without DNA. The CDR3 consists of 16 residues. Germline V gene data show CDR1 as SGHAT and CDR2 as FQDESV (reference sequence). The CDR3 here is CASSYIAGGSYNEQFF.